The rows below give T cell receptor beta chains drawn from one sample of a study of T cells in Graves' hyperthyroidism and ophthalmopathy. TCRdb reprocessed the multiplex PCR reads via MiXCR and lists one record per CDR3 protein. This repertoire shows 550,000 to 700,000 distinct CDR3 sequences, just over 45% found once; its top ten account for around 20%. The sample taken for sequencing was peripheral blood or thyroid tissue (not recorded which). The source is an adult woman with Graves' disease, either hyperthyroidism or ophthalmopathy (not recorded which). The CDR3 runs from the conserved cysteine through the conserved F or W. The order of the fields is CDR3 DNA, CDR3 protein, J gene, D gene, V gene, clone size. A D gene is named only where the DNA matches it firmly. For some rows the clone size is stated as once, few or many, or as a class when expanded; others skip it.

cdr3_nt: TGCGCCAGCAGCCAAGATAAGCGGAGGGGCACCGGGGAGCTGTTTTTT
cdr3_aa: CASSQDKRRGTGELFF
j_call: TRBJ2-2
d_call: .
v_call: TRBV4-1
clone_size: few

cdr3_nt: TGTGCCAGCAGCTCCCGGACAGGGGAGGAAGGTTGGAACACTGAAGCTTTCTTT
cdr3_aa: CASSSRTGEEGWNTEAFF
j_call: TRBJ1-1
d_call: TRBD1
v_call: TRBV7-2
clone_size: many

cdr3_nt: TGCAGCGTTCTGGGGGGAAGGGAAGAGACCCAGTACTTC
cdr3_aa: CSVLGGREETQYF
j_call: TRBJ2-5
d_call: .
v_call: TRBV29-1
clone_size: many

cdr3_nt: TGTGCCTGGAAAGGGACAGGGGAAGCTAACGAGCAGTACTTC
cdr3_aa: CAWKGTGEANEQYF
j_call: TRBJ2-7
d_call: TRBD1
v_call: TRBV30
clone_size: many

cdr3_nt: TGCGCCAGCAGCACGGGCACAGGGGTAAACGCCTACGAGCAGTACTTC
cdr3_aa: CASSTGTGVNAYEQYF
j_call: TRBJ2-7
d_call: TRBD1
v_call: TRBV5-1
clone_size: many

cdr3_nt: TGTGCCAGCAGCTTAGGGGGGGACAGTCGATCCTACGAGCAGTACTTC
cdr3_aa: CASSLGGDSRSYEQYF
j_call: TRBJ2-7
d_call: .
v_call: TRBV7-6
clone_size: .

cdr3_nt: TGTGCCAGCAGTGCTAGTCCAGGGATGAACACTGAAGCTTTCTTT
cdr3_aa: CASSASPGMNTEAFF
j_call: TRBJ1-1
d_call: .
v_call: TRBV2
clone_size: .

cdr3_nt: TGTGCCAGCGTCGGGATTATGACCTACGAGCAGTACTTC
cdr3_aa: CASVGIMTYEQYF
j_call: TRBJ2-7
d_call: .
v_call: TRBV7-9
clone_size: .

cdr3_nt: TGCGCCAGCAGCCTGACGACAGGGACGGGTGGCTATGGCTACACCTTC
cdr3_aa: CASSLTTGTGGYGYTF
j_call: TRBJ1-2
d_call: TRBD1
v_call: TRBV5-5
clone_size: .

cdr3_nt: TGCGCCAGCAGCCAAGTTCGTGCAGGGAATCAAGGCGAGCAGTACTTC
cdr3_aa: CASSQVRAGNQGEQYF
j_call: TRBJ2-7
d_call: .
v_call: TRBV4-1
clone_size: many

cdr3_nt: TGTGCCAGCAGCTTAGGGACAGGAGGGGGCAACGGCTACACCTTC
cdr3_aa: CASSLGTGGGNGYTF
j_call: TRBJ1-2
d_call: TRBD1
v_call: TRBV7-9
clone_size: .

cdr3_nt: TGTGCCAGCAGCAGACAGGGGGTAGGGGAAAAACTGTTTTTT
cdr3_aa: CASSRQGVGEKLFF
j_call: TRBJ1-4
d_call: TRBD1
v_call: TRBV6-5
clone_size: many

cdr3_nt: TGTGCCAGCAGCTTCCGGGACGACACAGATACGCAGTATTTT
cdr3_aa: CASSFRDDTDTQYF
j_call: TRBJ2-3
d_call: .
v_call: TRBV11-2
clone_size: few

cdr3_nt: TGTGCCAGCAGCTTAACGGGGACTTTGAGCTCCTACGAGCAGTACTTC
cdr3_aa: CASSLTGTLSSYEQYF
j_call: TRBJ2-7
d_call: .
v_call: TRBV11-2
clone_size: .

cdr3_nt: TGTGCCAGCGGGAGGGCCACCGGGGAGCTGTTTTTT
cdr3_aa: CASGRATGELFF
j_call: TRBJ2-2
d_call: TRBD2
v_call: TRBV6-5
clone_size: many

cdr3_nt: TGTGCCAGCAGCCCCCCAGGGTCGGGTGGCTACACCTTC
cdr3_aa: CASSPPGSGGYTF
j_call: TRBJ1-2
d_call: .
v_call: TRBV7-9
clone_size: .

cdr3_nt: TGTGCCAGCAGCGCGCCCGGGACAGGGGGTCCCAATCAGCCCCAGCATTTT
cdr3_aa: CASSAPGTGGPNQPQHF
j_call: TRBJ1-5
d_call: TRBD1
v_call: TRBV7-3
clone_size: .

cdr3_nt: TGTGCCAGCAGTTTAGGGACTAGATTCGGCGAGCAGTACTTC
cdr3_aa: CASSLGTRFGEQYF
j_call: TRBJ2-7
d_call: TRBD2
v_call: TRBV12-3/TRBV12-4
clone_size: .

cdr3_nt: TGCGCCAGCAGCTACCCCTCCCAAGAGACCCAGTACTTC
cdr3_aa: CASSYPSQETQYF
j_call: TRBJ2-5
d_call: .
v_call: TRBV5-1
clone_size: many

cdr3_nt: TGCGCCAGCAGTTTGACGGATTTGAACACTGAAGCTTTCTTT
cdr3_aa: CASSLTDLNTEAFF
j_call: TRBJ1-1
d_call: .
v_call: TRBV5-1
clone_size: .

cdr3_nt: TGTGCCAACCGTCGACAAACTGAAGCTTTCTTT
cdr3_aa: CANRRQTEAFF
j_call: TRBJ1-1
d_call: .
v_call: TRBV2
clone_size: once

cdr3_nt: TGTGCCAGCAGTACTACAGGGTATAACTATGGCTACACCTTC
cdr3_aa: CASSTTGYNYGYTF
j_call: TRBJ1-2
d_call: .
v_call: TRBV27
clone_size: few

cdr3_nt: TGTGCCAGCAGCGGGGGTTATAGTGAAAAACTGCTTTTT
cdr3_aa: CASSGGYSEKLLF
j_call: TRBJ1-4
d_call: .
v_call: TRBV28
clone_size: once

cdr3_nt: TGCGGACTACAGGGGGCGGGTGGCTGCACCTTC
cdr3_aa: CGLQGAGGCTF
j_call: TRBJ1-2
d_call: TRBD1
v_call: TRBV29-1
clone_size: .

cdr3_nt: TGTGCCAGCAGTGAATTTGGCCAAAACTATGGCTACACCTTC
cdr3_aa: CASSEFGQNYGYTF
j_call: TRBJ1-2
d_call: .
v_call: TRBV2
clone_size: many

cdr3_nt: TGTGCCAGCAGCGGACCCTCCACCTACGAGCAGTACTTC
cdr3_aa: CASSGPSTYEQYF
j_call: TRBJ2-7
d_call: .
v_call: TRBV14
clone_size: .

cdr3_nt: TGCAGCGTTAAAAGGGACGGAGGGAACACTGAAGCTTTCTTT
cdr3_aa: CSVKRDGGNTEAFF
j_call: TRBJ1-1
d_call: .
v_call: TRBV29-1
clone_size: .

cdr3_nt: TGTGCCAGCAGTCCCCTAACGGGAATTTACGAGCAGTACTTC
cdr3_aa: CASSPLTGIYEQYF
j_call: TRBJ2-7
d_call: .
v_call: TRBV28
clone_size: many

cdr3_nt: TGTGCCAGCACCACGACAGGGAACACTGAAGCTTTCTTT
cdr3_aa: CASTTTGNTEAFF
j_call: TRBJ1-1
d_call: .
v_call: TRBV2
clone_size: many

cdr3_nt: TGTGCCAGCAGCCCCCCCGGAATATACGAGCAGCACTTC
cdr3_aa: CASSPPGIYEQHF
j_call: TRBJ2-7
d_call: .
v_call: TRBV7-2
clone_size: once

cdr3_nt: TGTGCCAGCAGTTTCTTTTCAGCCTTGTTT
cdr3_aa: CASSFFSALF
j_call: TRBJ1-1
d_call: .
v_call: TRBV12-3/TRBV12-4
clone_size: .

cdr3_nt: TGCGCCAGCAGCCAAGACCCAGGGACGTACCAAGAGACCCAGTACTTC
cdr3_aa: CASSQDPGTYQETQYF
j_call: TRBJ2-5
d_call: .
v_call: TRBV4-1
clone_size: many

cdr3_nt: TGTGCCAGCAGCCCCGGGACAGCCTCTAGCACAGATACGCAGTATTTT
cdr3_aa: CASSPGTASSTDTQYF
j_call: TRBJ2-3
d_call: TRBD1
v_call: TRBV7-6
clone_size: .

cdr3_nt: TGTGCCAGCGGCCAGACGGCGGCAGCGAGCTATGGCTACACCTTC
cdr3_aa: CASGQTAAASYGYTF
j_call: TRBJ1-2
d_call: .
v_call: TRBV2
clone_size: .

cdr3_nt: TGTGCCAGCAGCGCCCAGACATATGGCTACACCTTC
cdr3_aa: CASSAQTYGYTF
j_call: TRBJ1-2
d_call: .
v_call: TRBV7-9
clone_size: many

cdr3_nt: TGTGCCAGCAGCTTGTCCCAGAATAACTATGGCTACACCTTC
cdr3_aa: CASSLSQNNYGYTF
j_call: TRBJ1-2
d_call: .
v_call: TRBV4-2
clone_size: .

cdr3_nt: TGTGCCAGCTCATCAAACAAGCAGGGCCTGAATGGCTACACCTTC
cdr3_aa: CASSSNKQGLNGYTF
j_call: TRBJ1-2
d_call: .
v_call: TRBV5-6
clone_size: few

cdr3_nt: TGTGCCACCAGCAGGGGACAGACTCAAGAGACCCAGTACTTC
cdr3_aa: CATSRGQTQETQYF
j_call: TRBJ2-5
d_call: TRBD1
v_call: TRBV15
clone_size: many

cdr3_nt: TGCAGCGTTCGAGGAGGATCCTACGAGCAGTACTTC
cdr3_aa: CSVRGGSYEQYF
j_call: TRBJ2-7
d_call: .
v_call: TRBV29-1
clone_size: .

cdr3_nt: TGTGCCAGCAGTCGACTAGCCTACGGGGAGCTGTTTTTT
cdr3_aa: CASSRLAYGELFF
j_call: TRBJ2-2
d_call: TRBD2
v_call: TRBV7-9
clone_size: many

cdr3_nt: TGTGCCAGCAGCTCCACACAGGGGGCGCGGGCACCCACAGATACGCAGTATTTT
cdr3_aa: CASSSTQGARAPTDTQYF
j_call: TRBJ2-3
d_call: TRBD1
v_call: TRBV7-8
clone_size: .

cdr3_nt: TGTGCCAGCACTCCGACGGTTTCCTACGAGCAGTACTTC
cdr3_aa: CASTPTVSYEQYF
j_call: TRBJ2-7
d_call: .
v_call: TRBV6-1
clone_size: few

cdr3_nt: TGCGCCAGCAGCTTGATCGAGGCGAACACCGGGGAGCTGTTTTTT
cdr3_aa: CASSLIEANTGELFF
j_call: TRBJ2-2
d_call: .
v_call: TRBV5-1
clone_size: many

cdr3_nt: TGTGCCGGCAGCCCAGACAGGCGGAACACTGAGGCTTTCTTT
cdr3_aa: CAGSPDRRNTEAFF
j_call: TRBJ1-1
d_call: .
v_call: TRBV7-9
clone_size: .

cdr3_nt: TGTGCCAGCAGCTTCCGGGACACTCGAGGCTACACCTTC
cdr3_aa: CASSFRDTRGYTF
j_call: TRBJ1-2
d_call: .
v_call: TRBV7-3
clone_size: many

cdr3_nt: TGCAGTGCTAGTGACGGGGGCCTTGGTTACACCTTC
cdr3_aa: CSASDGGLGYTF
j_call: TRBJ1-2
d_call: .
v_call: TRBV20-1
clone_size: once

cdr3_nt: TGTGCCATCTCTCCCGGTGGTGAGACCCAGTACTTC
cdr3_aa: CAISPGGETQYF
j_call: TRBJ2-5
d_call: .
v_call: TRBV10-3
clone_size: few

cdr3_nt: TGTGCCAGCAGTTACATGGTCGGCGGGACCTCCTACGAGCAGTACTTC
cdr3_aa: CASSYMVGGTSYEQYF
j_call: TRBJ2-7
d_call: .
v_call: TRBV6-5
clone_size: few

cdr3_nt: TGTGCCATCAAATCGGTCCAGGGGGGGTCCAATCAGCCCCAGCATTTT
cdr3_aa: CAIKSVQGGSNQPQHF
j_call: TRBJ1-5
d_call: TRBD1
v_call: TRBV10-3
clone_size: .

cdr3_nt: TGTGCCAGCAAGGTTCTAGGCAGGAATAAAAATTCACCCCTCCACTTT
cdr3_aa: CASKVLGRNKNSPLHF
j_call: TRBJ1-6
d_call: .
v_call: TRBV27
clone_size: many

cdr3_nt: TGTGCCAGCAGGGGAAGAGGGCCGAACACCGGGGAGCTGTTTTTT
cdr3_aa: CASRGRGPNTGELFF
j_call: TRBJ2-2
d_call: .
v_call: TRBV28
clone_size: .